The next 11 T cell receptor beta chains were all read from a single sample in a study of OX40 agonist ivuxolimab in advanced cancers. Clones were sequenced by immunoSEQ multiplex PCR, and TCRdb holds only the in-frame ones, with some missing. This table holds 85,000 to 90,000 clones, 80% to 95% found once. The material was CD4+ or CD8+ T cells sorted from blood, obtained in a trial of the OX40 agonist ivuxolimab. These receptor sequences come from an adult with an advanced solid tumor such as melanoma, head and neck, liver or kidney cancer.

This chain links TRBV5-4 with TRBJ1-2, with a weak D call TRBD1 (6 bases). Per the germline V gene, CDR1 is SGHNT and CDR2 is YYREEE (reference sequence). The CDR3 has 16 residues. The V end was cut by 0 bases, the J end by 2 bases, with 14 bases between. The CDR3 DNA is TGTGCCAGCAGCTTGGCTAGGGGGGCAGGCAACTATGGCTACACCTTC. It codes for CASSLARGAGNYGYTF.

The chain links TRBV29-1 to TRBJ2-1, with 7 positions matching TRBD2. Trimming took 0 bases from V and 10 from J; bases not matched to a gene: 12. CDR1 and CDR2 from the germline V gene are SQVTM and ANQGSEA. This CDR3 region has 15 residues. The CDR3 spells CSVEEGLPRGEEQFF. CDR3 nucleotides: TGCAGCGTTGAAGAGGGGCTACCCCGGGGGGAGGAGCAGTTCTTC.

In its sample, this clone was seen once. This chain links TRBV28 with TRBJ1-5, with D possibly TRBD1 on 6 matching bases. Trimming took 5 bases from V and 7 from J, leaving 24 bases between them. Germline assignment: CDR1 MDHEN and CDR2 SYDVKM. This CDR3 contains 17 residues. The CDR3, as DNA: TGTGCCAGCAGTCCCCATATTTTCGGGGGGCGCGGGCAGCCCCAGCATTTT. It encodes CASSPHIFGGRGQPQHF.

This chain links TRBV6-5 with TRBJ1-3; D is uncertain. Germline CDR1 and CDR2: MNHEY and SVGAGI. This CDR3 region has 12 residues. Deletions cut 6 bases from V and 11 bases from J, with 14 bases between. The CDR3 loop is CASRFLDGPIYF. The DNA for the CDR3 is TGTGCCAGCAGATTTTTGGACGGGCCCATATATTTT.

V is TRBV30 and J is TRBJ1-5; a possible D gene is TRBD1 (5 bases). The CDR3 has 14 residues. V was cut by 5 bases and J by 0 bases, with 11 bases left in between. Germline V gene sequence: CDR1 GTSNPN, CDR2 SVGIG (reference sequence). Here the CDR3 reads CAWGALYSNQPQHF. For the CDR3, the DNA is TGTGCCTGGGGGGCCCTATATAGCAATCAGCCCCAGCATTTT. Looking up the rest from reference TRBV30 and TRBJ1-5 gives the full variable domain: SQTIHQWPATLVQPVGSPLSLECTVEGTSNPNLYWYRQAAGRGLQLLFYSVGIGQISSEVPQNLSASRPQDRQFILSSKKLLLSDSGFYLCAWGALYSNQPQHFGDGTRLSIL.

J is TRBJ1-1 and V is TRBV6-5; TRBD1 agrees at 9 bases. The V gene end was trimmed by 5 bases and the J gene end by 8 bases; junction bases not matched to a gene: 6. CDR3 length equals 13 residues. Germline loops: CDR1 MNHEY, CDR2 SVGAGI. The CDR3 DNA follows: TGTGCCAGCAGTAAAGACAGGGGGGGGGAAGCTTTCTTT. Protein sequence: CASSKDRGGEAFF.

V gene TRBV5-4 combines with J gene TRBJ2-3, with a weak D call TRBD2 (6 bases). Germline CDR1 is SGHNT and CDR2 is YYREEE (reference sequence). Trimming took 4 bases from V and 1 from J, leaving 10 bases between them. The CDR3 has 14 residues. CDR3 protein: CASSGPSGTDTQYF. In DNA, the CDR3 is TGTGCCAGCAGCGGGCCTAGCGGCACAGATACGCAGTATTTT.

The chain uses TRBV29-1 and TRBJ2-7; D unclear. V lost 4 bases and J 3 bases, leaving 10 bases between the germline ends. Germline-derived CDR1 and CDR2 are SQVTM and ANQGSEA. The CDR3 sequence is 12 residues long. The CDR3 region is CSVVTINYEQYF. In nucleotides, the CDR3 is TGCAGCGTTGTCACTATCAACTACGAGCAGTACTTC.

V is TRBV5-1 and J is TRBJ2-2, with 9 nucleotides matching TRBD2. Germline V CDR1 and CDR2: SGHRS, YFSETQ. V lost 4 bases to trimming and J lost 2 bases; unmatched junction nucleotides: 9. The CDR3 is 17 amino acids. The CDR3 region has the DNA TGCGCCAGCAGCGCAAAACTTAGCGGGAGTAACACCGGGGAGCTGTTTTTT. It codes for CASSAKLSGSNTGELFF.

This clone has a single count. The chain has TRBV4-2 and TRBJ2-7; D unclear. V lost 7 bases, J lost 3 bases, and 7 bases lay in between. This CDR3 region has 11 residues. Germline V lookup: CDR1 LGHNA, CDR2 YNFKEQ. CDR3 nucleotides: TGTGCCAGCACCCCATACTACGAGCAGTACTTC. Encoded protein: CASTPYYEQYF.

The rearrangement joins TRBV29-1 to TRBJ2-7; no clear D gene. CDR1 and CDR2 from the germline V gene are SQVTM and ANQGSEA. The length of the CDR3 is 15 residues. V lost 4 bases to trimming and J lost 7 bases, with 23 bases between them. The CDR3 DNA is TGCAGCGTTGCCCTCCTTAACTTTCAGGCGAGAGAGCAGTACTTC. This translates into CSVALLNFQAREQYF.